A single sample is the source of the 32 T cell receptor beta chains below, sequenced in a study of blood T cell repertoires in COVID-19. Sequenced by immunoSEQ multiplex PCR; TCRdb stores in-frame clones only, minus some. The repertoire holds about 170,000 clones, about nine tenths seen once, with around 3.3% in the top ten. Material: peripheral blood. The origin of the receptors is a man in his sixties or seventies with acute or convalescent COVID-19.

The rearrangement uses TRBV9 and TRBJ2-5, with 10 bases identical to TRBD2. J lost 5 bases, V lost 5 bases, and 9 bases had no gene match. The germline V gene has CDR1 SGDLS and CDR2 YYNGEE. The CDR3 runs to 15 residues. Here the CDR3 DNA reads TGTGCCAGCAGTGTAAGCGGGGGGGCCTGGGAGACCCAGTACTTC. Encoded protein: CASSVSGGAWETQYF.

V gene TRBV6-5 combines with J gene TRBJ2-5; possibly TRBD2 for D (6 bases). Germline V gene data show CDR1 as MNHEY and CDR2 as SVGAGI. CDR3 length: 15 amino acids. Trimming shortened V by 6 bases and J by 4 bases, and 18 bases separated the two germline ends. The CDR3 sequence is CASRAGTRRGETQYF. The CDR3 nucleotides read TGTGCCAGCAGGGCGGGAACCCGGAGAGGAGAGACCCAGTACTTC.

The rearrangement uses TRBV14 and TRBJ2-1; no definite D call. The CDR3 is made up of 13 amino acids. CDR1 and CDR2 from the germline V gene are SGHDN and FVKESK. Trimming cost V 4 bases and J 1 base, with 5 bases left between them. The CDR3 here is CASSPRSYNEQFF. The CDR3 DNA reads TGTGCCAGCAGCCCCCGGTCCTACAATGAGCAGTTCTTC. Looking up the rest from reference TRBV14 and TRBJ2-1 gives the full variable domain: EAGVTQFPSHSVIEKGQTVTLRCDPISGHDNLYWYRRVMGKEIKFLLHFVKESKQDESGMPNNRFLAERTGGTYSTLKVQPAELEDSGVYFCASSPRSYNEQFFGPGTRLTVL.

The gene calls are TRBV2 and TRBJ1-3; no firm D call. Trimming took off 2 bases at V and 3 bases at J, with 8 bases between the two ends. CDR1 is SNHLY, CDR2 FYNNEI, per germline. The CDR3 sequence is 14 residues long. CDR3 amino acids: CASSETTLGNTIYF. CDR3 bases: TGTGCCAGCAGTGAAACAACCCTTGGAAACACCATATATTTT.

The CDR3 region has the DNA TGTGCCAGCAGCCGGGGAATCAATGAAAAACTGTTTTTT. The encoded protein is CASSRGINEKLFF. The chain employs TRBV11-2 and TRBJ1-4; unclear D gene. The V end was cut by 5 bases, the J end by 5 bases, with 9 bases between. CDR1 SGHAT and CDR2 FQNNGV come from the germline V gene. The CDR3 has 13 residues.

V usage is TRBV7-9 and J usage is TRBJ2-5; 7 bases are a match to TRBD2. This CDR3 has 15 amino acids. Germline CDR1 is SEHNR and CDR2 is FQNEAQ (reference sequence). Trimming took 5 bases from V and 4 from J; bases not matched to a gene: 10. CDR3 in amino acids: CASSIPVWGGETQYF. The CDR3 DNA sequence: TGTGCCAGCAGCATCCCTGTCTGGGGGGGAGAGACCCAGTACTTC. Supplemented by reference TRBV7-9 and TRBJ2-5, the full variable domain reads DTGVSQNPRHKITKRGQNVTFRCDPISEHNRLYWYRQTLGQGPEFLTYFQNEAQLEKSRLLSDRFSAERPKGSFSTLEIQRTEQGDSAMYLCASSIPVWGGETQYFGPGTRLLVL.

V is TRBV29-1 and J is TRBJ2-5; D perhaps matches TRBD2 (5 bases). This CDR3 is 11 amino acids long. V was trimmed by 8 bases and J by 2 bases, leaving 9 bases between them. In germline, CDR1 is SQVTM, CDR2 ANQGSEA. CDR3 nucleotide sequence: TGCAGCCTGGGGAGTCAAGAGACCCAGTACTTC. This sequence encodes CSLGSQETQYF. The full variable domain, in which reference TRBV29-1 and TRBJ2-5 provide the parts outside the CDR3, is SAVISQKPSRDICQRGTSLTIQCQVDSQVTMMFWYRQQPGQSLTLIATANQGSEATYESGFVIDKFPISRPNLTFSTLTVSNMSPEDSSIYLCSLGSQETQYFGPGTRLLVL.

V and J are TRBV7-3 and TRBJ2-1, with TRBD2 matching over 9 bases. Germline values: CDR1 SGHTA, CDR2 FQGTGA. The CDR3 loop spans 15 amino acids. The trim removed 4 bases at V and 2 bases at J, leaving 3 bases unmatched. CDR3 sequence (DNA): TGTGCCAGCAGCTATAGGACTAGCGCCTACAATGAGCAGTTCTTC. This codes for CASSYRTSAYNEQFF. The whole variable domain, remainder taken from reference TRBV7-3 and TRBJ2-1, is GAGVSQTPSNKVTEKGKYVELRCDPISGHTALYWYRQSLGQGPEFLIYFQGTGAADDSGLPNDRFFAVRPEGSVSTLKIQRTERGDSAVYLCASSYRTSAYNEQFFGPGTRLTVL.

V usage is TRBV6-6 and J usage is TRBJ2-5, with TRBD2 matching 14 bases. Germline trimming cut 2 bases from V and 4 bases from J; bases unmatched to any gene: 3. Germline CDR1 is MNHNY and CDR2 is SVGAGI (reference sequence). This CDR3 region has 16 residues. In DNA form, the CDR3 reads TGTGCCAGCAGTTACCCCGGGACTAGCGGGGGAGAGACCCAGTACTTC. The encoded protein is CASSYPGTSGGETQYF.

The chain couples TRBV7-9 to TRBJ2-3, with 9 bases matching TRBD2. CDR1 SEHNR and CDR2 FQNEAQ come from the germline V gene (reference sequence). This CDR3 comprises 16 residues. V shed 2 bases and J 0 bases; nucleotides not matched to a gene: 3. The CDR3 loop is CASSLLAGGSTDTQYF. The DNA for the CDR3 is TGTGCCAGCAGCTTACTGGCGGGAGGGAGCACAGATACGCAGTATTTT. The full variable domain, rest sourced from reference TRBV7-9 and TRBJ2-3, is DTGVSQNPRHKITKRGQNVTFRCDPISEHNRLYWYRQTLGQGPEFLTYFQNEAQLEKSRLLSDRFSAERPKGSFSTLEIQRTEQGDSAMYLCASSLLAGGSTDTQYFGPGTRLTVL.

The V and J genes are TRBV9 and TRBJ2-5; D gene uncertain. The length of the CDR3 is 16 residues. With 0 bases removed from V and 2 bases from J, the gap between germline ends came to 14 bases. In germline, CDR1 is SGDLS, CDR2 YYNGEE. CDR3 nucleotides: TGTGCCAGCAGCGTAGGGGCCTCGCCCAGTCAAGAGACCCAGTACTTC. Amino acids: CASSVGASPSQETQYF.

The CDR3 region is CASSLIPGMEAAEAFF. The CDR3 region has the DNA TGCGCCAGCAGCTTGATCCCAGGAATGGAGGCGGCTGAAGCTTTCTTT. The chain uses TRBV5-1 and TRBJ1-1; D remains ambiguous. The germline V gene has CDR1 SGHRS and CDR2 YFSETQ. V was clipped by 1 base and J by 6 bases, with 19 bases between them. The CDR3 loop spans 16 amino acids.

The V and J genes are TRBV7-2 and TRBJ1-1; 9 bases agree with TRBD1. Looked up from germline, CDR1 is SGHTA and CDR2 is FQGNSA. The CDR3 is made up of 15 amino acids. The junction had 9 bases not matched to a gene; V was cut back by 5 bases and J by 5 bases. The CDR3: CASSQTGGAGTEAFF. As DNA, the CDR3 is TGTGCCAGCAGCCAAACAGGGGGCGCCGGGACTGAAGCTTTCTTT. The variable domain in full, completed from reference TRBV7-2 and TRBJ1-1, reads GAGVSQSPSNKVTEKGKDVELRCDPISGHTALYWYRQSLGQGLEFLIYFQGNSAPDKSGLPSDRFSAERTGGSVSTLTIQRTQQEDSAVYLCASSQTGGAGTEAFFGQGTRLTVV.

A remark on this clone: The same CDR3 also results from other DNA sequences found in this sample. The J gene is TRBJ1-4, the V gene TRBV6-5; the D is unclear. CDR1 and CDR2 from the germline V gene are MNHEY and SVGAGI. V gave up 6 bases and J gave up 5 bases, with 13 bases separating them. CDR3 length: 14 residues. The CDR3 here is CASRSGRRNEKLFF. The CDR3 DNA sequence: TGTGCCAGCAGATCCGGGAGGAGGAATGAAAAACTGTTTTTT.

This clone appeared a single time. This chain joins TRBV6-6 and TRBJ2-1, with TRBD1 matching over 8 bases. The CDR3 contains 11 residues. The trim removed 4 bases at V and 14 bases at J, leaving 4 bases unmatched. From germline, CDR1 is MNHNY and CDR2 SVGAGI (reference sequence). CDR3 region: CASSSQGVEFF. DNA for the CDR3: TGTGCCAGCAGTTCACAGGGGGTGGAGTTCTTC.

This chain links TRBV30 with TRBJ1-6; D is unclear. The ends were cut back, 3 bases at V and 8 bases at J, with 5 bases in the middle. Germline V lookup: CDR1 GTSNPN, CDR2 SVGIG (reference sequence). The CDR3 covers 11 residues. CDR3 residues: CAWRRDSPLHF. CDR3 bases: TGTGCCTGGAGGCGGGATTCACCCCTCCACTTT. Full variable domain (outside the CDR3, taken from reference TRBV30 and TRBJ1-6): SQTIHQWPATLVQPVGSPLSLECTVEGTSNPNLYWYRQAAGRGLQLLFYSVGIGQISSEVPQNLSASRPQDRQFILSSKKLLLSDSGFYLCAWRRDSPLHFGNGTRLTVT.

The chain uses TRBV20-1 and TRBJ2-3; perhaps TRBD2 as D (6 bases). The germline V gene has CDR1 DFQATT and CDR2 SNEGSKA (reference sequence). V was trimmed by 3 bases and J by 4 bases, leaving 14 bases between them. CDR3 length: 14 residues. Written as DNA, the CDR3 is TGCAGTGCTAGTGACGGGGGACGCGCAGATACGCAGTATTTT. Translation gives CSASDGGRADTQYF.

V usage is TRBV29-1 and J usage is TRBJ2-3, with D possibly being TRBD1 (6 bases). This CDR3 spans 14 amino acids. Per the germline V gene, CDR1 is SQVTM and CDR2 is ANQGSEA. Trimming removed 7 bases at V and 1 base at J, with 15 bases between. The CDR3 loop is CSGYRELGTDTQYF. The CDR3 nucleotides are TGCAGCGGGTACAGGGAGTTGGGCACAGATACGCAGTATTTT.

The chain has TRBV25-1 and TRBJ1-2, with 7 bases aligning to TRBD1. Germline V CDR1 and CDR2: MGHDK, SYGVNS. CDR3 size: 12 residues. V was clipped by 5 bases and J by 5 bases; unmatched bases: 2. The CDR3 is CASSQQGYGYTF. In DNA form, the CDR3 reads TGTGCCAGCAGTCAACAGGGGTATGGCTACACCTTC.

Only a few counts were recorded for this clone. CDR3 sequence reads: CASSFFGQSYEQYF. The CDR3 nucleotides read TGTGCCAGCAGCTTTTTTGGACAGTCCTACGAGCAGTACTTC. The chain is built from TRBV7-2 and TRBJ2-7; a possible D gene is TRBD1 (6 bases). V lost 3 bases and J 1 base, leaving 10 bases between the germline ends. Germline values: CDR1 SGHTA, CDR2 FQGNSA. CDR3 length: 14 residues.

The chain uses TRBV3-1 (or the pseudogene TRBV3-2) and TRBJ2-2; weak D call: TRBD1 (5 bases). CDR1 LGHDT and CDR2 YNNKEL come from the germline V gene (reference sequence). This CDR3 is 15 amino acids long. Trimming cost V 1 base and J 1 base, with 7 bases left between them. As DNA, the CDR3 is TGTGCCAGCAGCCAAGGGACATGGAACACCGGGGAGCTGTTTTTT. This codes for CASSQGTWNTGELFF.

V is TRBV11-2 and J is TRBJ1-3, with TRBD1 matching 11 bases. V was clipped by 2 bases and J by 4 bases; unmatched bases: 4. Germline loops: CDR1 SGHAT, CDR2 FQNNGV. This CDR3 is built from 16 residues. The CDR3 bases are TGTGCCAGCAGCTTAACGCGGACAGGGGGCGGAAACACCATATATTTT. Encoded protein: CASSLTRTGGGNTIYF.

This chain links TRBV7-9 with TRBJ1-3; D ambiguous. Germline V lookup: CDR1 SEHNR, CDR2 FQNEAQ (reference sequence). The CDR3 is 18 residues long. V was cut by 4 bases and J by 0 bases, with 19 bases left in between. In DNA, the CDR3 is TGTGCCAGCAGCTCCTTTCGTAACACCCTAGGCTCTGGAAACACCATATATTTT. It encodes CASSSFRNTLGSGNTIYF. The variable domain in full, completed from reference TRBV7-9 and TRBJ1-3, reads DTGVSQNPRHKITKRGQNVTFRCDPISEHNRLYWYRQTLGQGPEFLTYFQNEAQLEKSRLLSDRFSAERPKGSFSTLEIQRTEQGDSAMYLCASSSFRNTLGSGNTIYFGEGSWLTVV.

V gene TRBV4-1 combines with J gene TRBJ1-4; a weak D match, TRBD1 (6 bases). Looked up from germline, CDR1 is MGHRA and CDR2 is YSYEKL. The CDR3 length is 12 residues. Trimming shortened V by 6 bases and J by 5 bases, and 7 bases separated the two germline ends. The CDR3 DNA is TGCGCCAGCAGGCAGGGGAATGAAAAACTGTTTTTT. Translated, it gives CASRQGNEKLFF.

V is TRBV12-3 or TRBV12-4 and J is TRBJ1-2; D gene ambiguous. V lost 5 bases and J 8 bases, leaving 15 bases between the germline ends. There are 13 residues in the CDR3. CDR3 loop: CASSPDGAGGYTF. The CDR3 DNA is TGTGCCAGCAGTCCGGACGGCGCGGGGGGCTACACCTTC.

The genes are TRBV18 and TRBJ2-5, with D perhaps matching TRBD1 (5 bases). The CDR3 runs 14 residues. The ends were cut back, 2 bases at V and 2 bases at J, with 9 bases in the middle. Germline CDR1 KGHSH, CDR2 LQKENI. The CDR3 loop reads CASSPVTEQETQYF. The CDR3 region has the DNA TGTGCCAGCTCACCAGTGACAGAACAAGAGACCCAGTACTTC.

In this sample, this clone turned up once. CDR3 in amino acids: CASSVQGSLQETQYF. In DNA form, the CDR3 reads TGTGCCAGCAGTGTTCAGGGTTCCCTTCAAGAGACCCAGTACTTC. V and J are TRBV2 and TRBJ2-5; tentative D call: TRBD1 (5 bases). The CDR3 contains 15 residues. CDR1 is SNHLY and CDR2 is FYNNEI in the germline V gene. V shed 4 bases and J shed 2 bases, with 14 bases lying between them.

This chain connects TRBV5-6 to TRBJ2-1; 10 bases match TRBD1. Germline-derived CDR1 and CDR2 are SGHDT and YYEEEE. The CDR3 is 16 amino acids. With 3 bases clipped from V and 12 bases from J, the junction kept 15 bases outside the gene matches. DNA of the CDR3: TGTGCCAGCAGCTACCCCGGAGGGACAGGGGCGTGGGGGCAGTTCTTC. Encoded protein: CASSYPGGTGAWGQFF.

V and J are TRBV5-1 and TRBJ2-7, with D tentatively TRBD2 (7 bases). Trimming took 2 bases from V and 6 from J, leaving 15 bases between them. The CDR3 loop spans 14 amino acids. In germline, CDR1 is SGHRS, CDR2 YFSETQ. The CDR3 DNA is TGCGCCAGCAGCTTCGGGGGGCGCCCCTCCGAGCAGTACTTC. This sequence encodes CASSFGGRPSEQYF.

The genes are TRBV5-1 and TRBJ2-1, with D perhaps TRBD2 (5 bases). The germline V gene has CDR1 SGHRS and CDR2 YFSETQ. The CDR3 loop spans 14 amino acids. Trimming shortened V by 0 bases and J by 7 bases, and 11 bases separated the two germline ends. The CDR3 here is CASSLEAPGNEQFF. The CDR3 DNA is TGCGCCAGCAGCTTGGAGGCACCGGGGAATGAGCAGTTCTTC.

This clone was detected only once. The chain joins TRBV3-1 (or the pseudogene TRBV3-2) to TRBJ2-1, with D maybe TRBD2 (5 bases). The germline gives CDR1 LGHDT, CDR2 YNNKEL (reference sequence). V lost 0 bases and J lost 1, with 7 bases in between. The CDR3 has 15 residues. CDR3 DNA sequence: TGTGCCAGCAGCCAAGATAGCGCGTCCTACAATGAGCAGTTCTTC. This gives the protein CASSQDSASYNEQFF.

This clone has only a few counts. V usage is TRBV2 and J usage is TRBJ1-6; D possibly corresponds to TRBD1 (6 bases). Germline V gene sequence: CDR1 SNHLY, CDR2 FYNNEI. The CDR3 has 13 amino acids. The CDR3 here is CAGQSGGGGPLHF. For the CDR3, the DNA is TGTGCGGGGCAATCCGGGGGCGGGGGACCCCTCCACTTT.